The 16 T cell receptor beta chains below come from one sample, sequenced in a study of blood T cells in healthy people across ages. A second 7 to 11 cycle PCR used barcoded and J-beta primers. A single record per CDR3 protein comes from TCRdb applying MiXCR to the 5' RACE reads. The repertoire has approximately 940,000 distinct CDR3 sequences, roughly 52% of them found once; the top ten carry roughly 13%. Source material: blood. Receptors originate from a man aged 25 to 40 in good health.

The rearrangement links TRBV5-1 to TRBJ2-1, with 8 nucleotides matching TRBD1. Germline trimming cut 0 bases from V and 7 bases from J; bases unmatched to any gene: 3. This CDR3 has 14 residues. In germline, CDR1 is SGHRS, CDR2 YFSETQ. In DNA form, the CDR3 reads TGCGCCAGCAGCTTGGACCAGGGGGCAAATGAGCAGTTCTTC. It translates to CASSLDQGANEQFF.

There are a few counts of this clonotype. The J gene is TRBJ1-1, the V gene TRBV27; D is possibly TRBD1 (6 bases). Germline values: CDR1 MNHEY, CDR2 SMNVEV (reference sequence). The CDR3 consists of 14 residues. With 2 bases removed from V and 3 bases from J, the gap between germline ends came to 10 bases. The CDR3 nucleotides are TGTGCCAGCAGTTTAAACAGGGTAGACACTGAAGCTTTCTTT. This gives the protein CASSLNRVDTEAFF.

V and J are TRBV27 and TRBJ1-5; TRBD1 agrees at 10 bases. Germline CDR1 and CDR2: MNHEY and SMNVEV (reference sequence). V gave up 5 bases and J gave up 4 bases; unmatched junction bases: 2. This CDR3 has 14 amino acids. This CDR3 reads CASSTDRGNQPQHF. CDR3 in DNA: TGTGCCAGCAGTACGGACAGGGGGAATCAGCCCCAGCATTTT.

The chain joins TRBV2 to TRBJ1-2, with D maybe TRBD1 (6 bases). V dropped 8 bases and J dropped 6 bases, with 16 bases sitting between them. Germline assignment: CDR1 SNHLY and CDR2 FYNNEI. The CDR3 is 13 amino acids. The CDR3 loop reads CASVQGEVDGYTF. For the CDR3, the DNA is TGTGCCAGCGTACAGGGAGAAGTGGATGGCTACACCTTC.

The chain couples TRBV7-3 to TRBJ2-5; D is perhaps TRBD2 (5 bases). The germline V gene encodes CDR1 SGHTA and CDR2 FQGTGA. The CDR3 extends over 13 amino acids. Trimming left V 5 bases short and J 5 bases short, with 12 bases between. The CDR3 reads CASSKAVDETQYF. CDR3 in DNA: TGTGCCAGCAGCAAAGCGGTGGACGAGACCCAGTACTTC.

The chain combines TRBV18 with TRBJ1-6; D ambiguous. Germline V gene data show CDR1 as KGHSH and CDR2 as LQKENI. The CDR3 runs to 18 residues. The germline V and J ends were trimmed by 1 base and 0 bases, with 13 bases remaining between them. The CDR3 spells CASSPLATFSSYNSPLHF. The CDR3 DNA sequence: TGTGCCAGCTCACCACTTGCTACTTTCAGCTCCTATAATTCACCCCTCCACTTT.

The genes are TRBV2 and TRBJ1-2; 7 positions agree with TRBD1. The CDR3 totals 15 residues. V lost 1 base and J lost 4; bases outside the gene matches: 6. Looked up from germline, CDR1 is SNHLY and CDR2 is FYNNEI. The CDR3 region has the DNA TGTGCCAGCAGTGAAGGAGGGGGCGCGGGCTATGGCTACACCTTC. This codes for CASSEGGGAGYGYTF.

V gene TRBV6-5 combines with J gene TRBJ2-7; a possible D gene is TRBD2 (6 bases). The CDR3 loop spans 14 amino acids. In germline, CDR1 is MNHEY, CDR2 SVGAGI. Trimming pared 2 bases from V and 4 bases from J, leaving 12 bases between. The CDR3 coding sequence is TGTGCCAGCAGTTACGCGGGGCGGCCATACGAGCAGTACTTC. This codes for CASSYAGRPYEQYF.

The CDR3 nucleotides read TGCGCCAGCAGCTTGACAACTAGCTCTCAAGAGACCCAGTACTTC. Encoded protein: CASSLTTSSQETQYF. This chain joins TRBV5-1 and TRBJ2-5; maybe TRBD2 (6 bases). This CDR3 region has 15 residues. The V end lost 1 base, the J end lost 2 bases, and 12 bases lay between the germline ends. Germline V lookup: CDR1 SGHRS, CDR2 YFSETQ.

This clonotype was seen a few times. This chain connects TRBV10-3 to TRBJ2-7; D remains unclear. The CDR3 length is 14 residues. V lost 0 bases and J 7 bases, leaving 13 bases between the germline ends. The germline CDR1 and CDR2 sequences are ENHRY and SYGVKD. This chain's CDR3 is CAISESGGIGEQYF. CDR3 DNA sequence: TGTGCCATCAGTGAGTCTGGTGGAATCGGGGAGCAGTACTTC.

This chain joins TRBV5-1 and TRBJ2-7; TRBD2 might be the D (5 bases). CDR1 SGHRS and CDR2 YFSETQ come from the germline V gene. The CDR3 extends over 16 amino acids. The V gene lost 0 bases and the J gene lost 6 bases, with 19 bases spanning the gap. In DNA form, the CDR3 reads TGCGCCAGCAGCTTGGCTTCCGCGGCGGGTCGGGGCGAGCAGTACTTC. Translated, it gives CASSLASAAGRGEQYF.

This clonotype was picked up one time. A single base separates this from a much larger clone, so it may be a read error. CDR3 in amino acids: CAISELTEPGDDTRYF. The CDR3 nucleotides are TGTGCCATCAGTGAGTTGACAGAGCCCGGGGACGATACGCGGTATTTT. This rearrangement joins TRBV10-3 to TRBJ2-3; D may match TRBD1 or TRBD2 (5 bases each). Germline CDR1 is ENHRY and CDR2 is SYGVKD. The CDR3 runs 16 residues.

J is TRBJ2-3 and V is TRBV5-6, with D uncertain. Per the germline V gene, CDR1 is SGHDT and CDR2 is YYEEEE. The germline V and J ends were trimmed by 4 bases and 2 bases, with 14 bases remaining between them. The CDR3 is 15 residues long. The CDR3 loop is CASSETLGPTDTQYF. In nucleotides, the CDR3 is TGTGCCAGCAGCGAGACTCTTGGGCCCACAGATACGCAGTATTTT.

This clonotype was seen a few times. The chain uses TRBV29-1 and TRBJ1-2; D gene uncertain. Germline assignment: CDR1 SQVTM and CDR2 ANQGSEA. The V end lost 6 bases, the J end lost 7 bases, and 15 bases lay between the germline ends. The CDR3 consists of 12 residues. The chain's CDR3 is CSVPGLGPGYTF. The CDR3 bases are TGCAGCGTGCCGGGCCTGGGCCCTGGCTACACCTTC.

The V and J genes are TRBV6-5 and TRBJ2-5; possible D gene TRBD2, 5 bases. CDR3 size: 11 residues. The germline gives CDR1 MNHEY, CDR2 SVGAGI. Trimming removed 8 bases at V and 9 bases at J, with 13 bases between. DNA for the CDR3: TGTGCCAGCCGCCTCCGGGATTCCCAGTACTTC. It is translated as CASRLRDSQYF.

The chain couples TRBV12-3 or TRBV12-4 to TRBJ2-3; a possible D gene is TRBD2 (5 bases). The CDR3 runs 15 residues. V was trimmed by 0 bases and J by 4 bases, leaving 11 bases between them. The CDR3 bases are TGTGCCAGCAGTTTAGCGAGAGCGGTGGCAGATACGCAGTATTTT. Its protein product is CASSLARAVADTQYF.